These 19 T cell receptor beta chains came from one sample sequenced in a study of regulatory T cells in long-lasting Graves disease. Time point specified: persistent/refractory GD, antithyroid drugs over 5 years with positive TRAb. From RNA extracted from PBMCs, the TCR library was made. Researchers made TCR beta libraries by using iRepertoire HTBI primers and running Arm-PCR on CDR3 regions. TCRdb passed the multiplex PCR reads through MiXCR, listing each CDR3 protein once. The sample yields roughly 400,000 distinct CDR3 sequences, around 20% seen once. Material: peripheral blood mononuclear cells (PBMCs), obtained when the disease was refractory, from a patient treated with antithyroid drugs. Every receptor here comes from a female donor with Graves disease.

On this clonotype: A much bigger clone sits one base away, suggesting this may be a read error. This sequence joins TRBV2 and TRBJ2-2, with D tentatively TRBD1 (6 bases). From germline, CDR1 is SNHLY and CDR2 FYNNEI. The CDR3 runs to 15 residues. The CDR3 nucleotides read TGTGCCAGCAGTGAAGAGGGGGTAGTCACCGAGGAGCTGTTTTTT. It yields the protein CASSEEGVVTEELFF.

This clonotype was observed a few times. DNA of the CDR3: TGCAGCGGCCGCGGTGGGGGCGCGGAGACCCAGTACTTC. Its translation is CSGRGGGAETQYF. The chain carries TRBV29-1 and TRBJ2-5; a possible D gene is TRBD1 (6 bases). Germline CDR1 is SQVTM and CDR2 is ANQGSEA. The V gene lost 7 bases and the J gene lost 5 bases, with 17 bases spanning the gap. This CDR3 is 13 amino acids long. Combining the CDR3 with reference TRBV29-1 and TRBJ2-5 gives the whole variable domain SAVISQKPSRDICQRGTSLTIQCQVDSQVTMMFWYRQQPGQSLTLIATANQGSEATYESGFVIDKFPISRPNLTFSTLTVSNMSPEDSSIYLCSGRGGGAETQYFGPGTRLLVL.

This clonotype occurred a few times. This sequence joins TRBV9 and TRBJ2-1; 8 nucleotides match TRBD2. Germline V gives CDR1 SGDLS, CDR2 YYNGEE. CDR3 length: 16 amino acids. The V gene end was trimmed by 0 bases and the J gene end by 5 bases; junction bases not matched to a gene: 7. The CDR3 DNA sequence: TGTGCCAGCAGCGTAGGTTTAGCGGGAAGGAACAATGAGCAGTTCTTC. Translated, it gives CASSVGLAGRNNEQFF. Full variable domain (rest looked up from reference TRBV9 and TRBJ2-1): DSGVTQTPKHLITATGQRVTLRCSPRSGDLSVYWYQQSLDQGLQFLIQYYNGEERAKGNILERFSAQQFPDLHSELNLSSLELGDSALYFCASSVGLAGRNNEQFFGPGTRLTVL.

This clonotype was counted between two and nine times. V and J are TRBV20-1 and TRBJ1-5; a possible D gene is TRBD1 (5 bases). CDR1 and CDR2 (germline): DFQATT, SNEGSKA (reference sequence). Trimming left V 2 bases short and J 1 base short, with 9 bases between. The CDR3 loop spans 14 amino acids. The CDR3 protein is CSARLRDSNQPQHF. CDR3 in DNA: TGCAGTGCTAGACTCCGGGACAGCAATCAGCCCCAGCATTTT.

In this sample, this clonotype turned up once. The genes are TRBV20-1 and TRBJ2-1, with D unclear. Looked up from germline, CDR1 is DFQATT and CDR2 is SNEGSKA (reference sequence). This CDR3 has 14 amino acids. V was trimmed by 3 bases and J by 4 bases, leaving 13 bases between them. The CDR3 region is CSARTDTPYNEQFF. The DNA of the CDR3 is TGCAGTGCTAGGACGGATACCCCTTACAATGAGCAGTTCTTC.

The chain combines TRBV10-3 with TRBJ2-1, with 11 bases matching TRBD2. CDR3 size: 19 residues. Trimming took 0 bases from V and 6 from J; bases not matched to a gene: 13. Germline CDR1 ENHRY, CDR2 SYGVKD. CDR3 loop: CAISESTTTSGTPRNEQFF. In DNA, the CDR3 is TGTGCCATCAGTGAGTCGACTACGACTAGCGGGACTCCGCGCAATGAGCAGTTCTTC.

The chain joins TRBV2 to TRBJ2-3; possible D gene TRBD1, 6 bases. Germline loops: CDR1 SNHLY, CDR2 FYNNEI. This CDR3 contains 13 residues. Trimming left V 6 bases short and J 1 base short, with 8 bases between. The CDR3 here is CASSRQGTDTQYF. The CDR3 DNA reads TGTGCCAGCAGCCGACAGGGCACAGATACGCAGTATTTT.

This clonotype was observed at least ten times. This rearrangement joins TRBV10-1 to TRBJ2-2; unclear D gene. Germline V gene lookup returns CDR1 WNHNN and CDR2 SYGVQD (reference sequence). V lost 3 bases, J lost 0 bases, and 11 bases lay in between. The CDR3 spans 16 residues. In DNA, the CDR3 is TGCGCCAGCAGTGATCTTGGCGGACCGAACACCGGGGAGCTGTTTTTT. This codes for CASSDLGGPNTGELFF.

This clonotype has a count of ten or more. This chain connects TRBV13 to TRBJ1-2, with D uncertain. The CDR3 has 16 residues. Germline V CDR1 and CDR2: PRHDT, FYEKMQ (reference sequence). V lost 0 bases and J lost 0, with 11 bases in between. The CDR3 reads CASSLGVSRANYGYTF. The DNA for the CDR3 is TGTGCCAGCAGCTTAGGGGTCTCCAGAGCTAACTATGGCTACACCTTC.

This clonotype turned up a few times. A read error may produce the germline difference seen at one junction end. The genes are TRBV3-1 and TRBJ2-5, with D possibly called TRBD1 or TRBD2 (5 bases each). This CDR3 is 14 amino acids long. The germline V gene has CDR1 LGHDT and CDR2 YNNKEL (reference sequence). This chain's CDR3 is CASSPDQTGPPLLF. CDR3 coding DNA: TGTGCCAGCAGCCCAGATCAAACGGGACCCCCTCTGCTCTTC.

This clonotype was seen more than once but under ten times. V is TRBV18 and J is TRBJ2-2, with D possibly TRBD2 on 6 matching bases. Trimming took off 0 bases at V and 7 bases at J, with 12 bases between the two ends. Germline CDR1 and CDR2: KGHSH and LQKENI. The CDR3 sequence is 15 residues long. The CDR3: CASSPPGGTGGELFF. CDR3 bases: TGTGCCAGCTCACCACCGGGCGGGACTGGCGGGGAGCTGTTTTTT.

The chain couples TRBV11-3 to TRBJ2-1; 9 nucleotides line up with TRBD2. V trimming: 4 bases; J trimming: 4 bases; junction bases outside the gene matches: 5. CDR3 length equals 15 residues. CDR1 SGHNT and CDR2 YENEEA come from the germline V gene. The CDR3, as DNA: TGTGCCAGCAGCTCGGCGGGAGGGCCTTACAATGAGCAGTTCTTC. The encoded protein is CASSSAGGPYNEQFF. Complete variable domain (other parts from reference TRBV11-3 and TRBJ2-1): EAGVVQSPRYKIIEKKQPVAFWCNPISGHNTLYWYLQNLGQGPELLIRYENEEAVDDSQLPKDRFSAERLKGVDSTLKIQPAELGDSAVYLCASSSAGGPYNEQFFGPGTRLTVL.

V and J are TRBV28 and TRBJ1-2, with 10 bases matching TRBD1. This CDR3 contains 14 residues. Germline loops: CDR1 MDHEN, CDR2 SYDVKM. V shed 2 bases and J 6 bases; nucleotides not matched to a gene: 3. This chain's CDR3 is CASSLATGGHGYTF. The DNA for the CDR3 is TGTGCCAGCAGTTTAGCGACAGGGGGCCATGGCTACACCTTC.

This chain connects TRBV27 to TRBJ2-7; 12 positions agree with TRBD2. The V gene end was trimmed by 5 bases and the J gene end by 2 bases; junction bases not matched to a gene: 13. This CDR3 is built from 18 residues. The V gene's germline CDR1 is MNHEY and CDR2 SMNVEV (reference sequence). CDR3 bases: TGTGCCAGCAGTCCGAGGCTGCTGCTAGCGGGAGGGACCTACGAGCAGTACTTC. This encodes CASSPRLLLAGGTYEQYF.

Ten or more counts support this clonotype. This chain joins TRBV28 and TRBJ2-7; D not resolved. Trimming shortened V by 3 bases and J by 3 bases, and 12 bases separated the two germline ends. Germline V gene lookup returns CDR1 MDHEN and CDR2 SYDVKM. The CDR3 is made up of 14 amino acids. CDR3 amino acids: CASSLVFNDYEQYF. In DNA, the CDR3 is TGTGCCAGCAGTTTGGTATTCAATGACTACGAGCAGTACTTC.

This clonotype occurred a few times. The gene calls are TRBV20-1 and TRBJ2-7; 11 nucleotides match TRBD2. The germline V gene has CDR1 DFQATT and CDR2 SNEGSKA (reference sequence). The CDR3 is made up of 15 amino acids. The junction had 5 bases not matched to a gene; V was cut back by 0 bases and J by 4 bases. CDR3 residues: CSARDGLAGGYEQYF. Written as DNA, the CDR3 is TGCAGTGCTAGAGATGGCCTAGCGGGAGGATACGAGCAGTACTTC.

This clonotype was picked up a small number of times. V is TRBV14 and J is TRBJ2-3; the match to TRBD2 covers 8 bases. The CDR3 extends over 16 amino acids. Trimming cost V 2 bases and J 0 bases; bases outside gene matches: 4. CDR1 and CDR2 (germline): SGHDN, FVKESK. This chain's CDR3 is CASSQPRLASTDTQYF. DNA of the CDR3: TGTGCCAGCAGCCAACCGAGACTAGCGAGCACAGATACGCAGTATTTT.

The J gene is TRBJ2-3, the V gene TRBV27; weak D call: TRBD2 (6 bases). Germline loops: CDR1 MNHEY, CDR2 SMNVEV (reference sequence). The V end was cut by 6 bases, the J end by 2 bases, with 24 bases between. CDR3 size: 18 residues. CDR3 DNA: TGTGCCAGCAGCCCCTTTGGGGGACTTCTCACTCCCACAGATACGCAGTATTTT. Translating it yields CASSPFGGLLTPTDTQYF.

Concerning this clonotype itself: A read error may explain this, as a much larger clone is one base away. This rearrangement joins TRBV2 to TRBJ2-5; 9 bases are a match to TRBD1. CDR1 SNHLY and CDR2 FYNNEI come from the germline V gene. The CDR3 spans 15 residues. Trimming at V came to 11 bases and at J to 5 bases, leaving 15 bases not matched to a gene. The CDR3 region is CAGRTSGQGGETQYF. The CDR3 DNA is TGTGCCGGCCGTACGTCGGGACAGGGTGGGGAGACCCAGTACTTC.